This TCR beta chain was captured by sequencing in a study of T-cell reconstitution after alpha-beta-depleted transplantation in children. Findings and caveats of the study: Newly produced T cells mostly accounted for T-cell counts and diversity one year post-transplant.

This clonotype was seen more than once but under ten times. The antigen is unknown. Molecular barcoding with unique molecular identifiers was used for the TCRbeta library. TCRdb reanalysed the PCR reads using MiXCR and keeps one entry per CDR3 protein. The sample contains approximately 980,000 distinct CDR3 sequences, around 30% of which appear only once. This CDR3 contains 14 residues. Germline lookup yields CDR1 SQVTM and CDR2 ANQGSEA. V lost 2 bases, J lost 4 bases, and 5 bases stayed unmatched. This chain joins TRBV29-1 and TRBJ2-1, with 7 bases aligning to TRBD1. The material was PBMCs, mostly from graft donor cells, obtained 360 days after TCRalphabeta/CD19-depleted stem cell transplant. The TCR was taken from a boy under three years old who had a stem cell transplant for SCID, so the T cells may come from the graft donor. Here the CDR3 DNA reads TGCAGCGTTGAATTACAGGGGCTATACAATGAGCAGTTCTTC. It yields the protein CSVELQGLYNEQFF.